Listed here are 21 T cell receptor beta chains from one sample, sequenced in a study of blood T cell repertoires in COVID-19. Measured with immunoSEQ multiplex PCR; TCRdb has only the in-frame clones, and not every one. This table has about 100,000 clones, roughly 84% appearing once. Sequenced input: peripheral blood. These receptors were obtained from a human donor in a cohort sampled during active COVID-19.

The chain uses TRBV30 and TRBJ1-1; 7 bases match TRBD1. The CDR3 totals 13 residues. With V trimmed by 1 base and J by 3 bases, 2 bases remained unmatched. Germline V CDR1 and CDR2: GTSNPN, SVGIG (reference sequence). The CDR3 region is CAWSEGGDTEAFF. CDR3 DNA sequence: TGTGCCTGGAGTGAAGGGGGCGACACTGAAGCTTTCTTT. The full variable domain, in which reference TRBV30 and TRBJ1-1 provide the parts outside the CDR3, is SQTIHQWPATLVQPVGSPLSLECTVEGTSNPNLYWYRQAAGRGLQLLFYSVGIGQISSEVPQNLSASRPQDRQFILSSKKLLLSDSGFYLCAWSEGGDTEAFFGQGTRLTVV.

The chain is built from TRBV19 and TRBJ2-7; 7 nucleotides agree with TRBD2. The V and J ends lost 3 bases and 4 bases, in that order; junction bases with no gene match: 9. CDR1 LNHDA and CDR2 SQIVND come from the germline V gene (reference sequence). CDR3 length: 15 amino acids. CDR3 bases: TGTGCCAGTAGTATCCGAACAGGAGCGGGGTACGAGCAGTACTTC. Protein product: CASSIRTGAGYEQYF.

This clone was seen a few times. The V and J genes are TRBV19 and TRBJ2-7; no reliable D call. V was pared by 6 bases and J by 0 bases, with 12 bases between. CDR1 is LNHDA, CDR2 SQIVND, per germline (reference sequence). The CDR3 consists of 14 residues. The CDR3 sequence is CASSPRLSSYEQYF. As DNA, the CDR3 is TGTGCCAGTAGCCCGAGACTGTCCTCCTACGAGCAGTACTTC.

The chain combines TRBV9 with TRBJ2-2; 8 bases are a match to TRBD1. Germline CDR1 and CDR2: SGDLS and YYNGEE. V trimming: 4 bases; J trimming: 4 bases; junction bases outside the gene matches: 9. This CDR3 has 16 amino acids. CDR3 loop: CASSPRQGIGTGELFF. The DNA of the CDR3 is TGTGCCAGCAGCCCCCGACAGGGGATCGGCACCGGGGAGCTGTTTTTT.

The chain has TRBV6-6 and TRBJ2-2; 9 bases are shared with TRBD2. The V and J ends lost 5 bases and 3 bases, in that order; junction bases with no gene match: 13. This CDR3 is 18 amino acids long. Germline V CDR1 and CDR2: MNHNY, SVGAGI (reference sequence). Here the CDR3 reads CASSPRLLAGSYTGELFF. The CDR3 DNA follows: TGTGCCAGCAGTCCCCGTTTGCTAGCGGGATCTTACACCGGGGAGCTGTTTTTT.

This rearrangement joins TRBV9 to TRBJ1-6, with TRBD1 as a possible D gene (5 bases). This CDR3 contains 14 residues. The V end lost 3 bases, the J end lost 6 bases, and 10 bases lay between the germline ends. The V gene's germline CDR1 is SGDLS and CDR2 YYNGEE. CDR3 DNA: TGTGCCAGCAGCGACAGACAGTCTAATTCACCCCTCCACTTT. This encodes CASSDRQSNSPLHF. The whole variable domain, filled in from reference TRBV9 and TRBJ1-6, reads DSGVTQTPKHLITATGQRVTLRCSPRSGDLSVYWYQQSLDQGLQFLIQYYNGEERAKGNILERFSAQQFPDLHSELNLSSLELGDSALYFCASSDRQSNSPLHFGNGTRLTVT.

The genes are TRBV10-2 and TRBJ1-5; D may be TRBD1 (5 bases). The CDR3 length is 13 residues. Germline-derived CDR1 and CDR2 are WSHSY and SAAADI. V lost 2 bases, J lost 6 bases, and 8 bases lay in between. CDR3 residues: CASSEQGGQPQHF. In DNA, the CDR3 is TGCGCCAGCAGTGAGCAGGGAGGTCAGCCCCAGCATTTT.

CDR3 bases: TGTGCCAGTAGTAGGGCAGGGAACTATGGCTACACCTTC. It specifies CASSRAGNYGYTF. V usage is TRBV19 and J usage is TRBJ1-2, with TRBD1 as a possible D gene (5 bases). Between the trimmed V and J ends, which lost 4 bases and 2 bases, there was a span of 8 bases. Germline CDR1 is LNHDA and CDR2 is SQIVND (reference sequence). This CDR3 is 13 amino acids long. The variable domain in full, with the rest retrieved from reference TRBV19 and TRBJ1-2, is DGGITQSPKYLFRKEGQNVTLSCEQNLNHDAMYWYRQDPGQGLRLIYYSQIVNDFQKGDIAEGYSVSREKKESFPLTVTSAQKNPTAFYLCASSRAGNYGYTFGSGTRLTVV.

The rearrangement uses TRBV5-4 and TRBJ2-5, with TRBD1 identical over 8 bases. CDR1 and CDR2 (germline): SGHNT, YYREEE (reference sequence). The CDR3 runs 14 residues. J gave up 3 bases and V 2 bases, and 3 bases lay outside the gene matches. CDR3 region: CASSLQGVKETQYF. In nucleotides, the CDR3 is TGTGCCAGCAGCTTACAGGGGGTTAAAGAGACCCAGTACTTC.

The chain couples TRBV30 to TRBJ2-5, with a possible D match to TRBD2 (5 bases). Trimming pared 0 bases from V and 5 bases from J, leaving 13 bases between. CDR1 GTSNPN and CDR2 SVGIG come from the germline V gene (reference sequence). The CDR3 loop spans 14 amino acids. The CDR3: CAWSVWAGGETQYF. CDR3 DNA sequence: TGTGCCTGGAGTGTATGGGCGGGCGGGGAGACCCAGTACTTC.

The V call is TRBV12-3 or TRBV12-4, the J call TRBJ2-7, with 8 nucleotides matching TRBD2. Germline trimming cut 5 bases from V and 3 bases from J; bases unmatched to any gene: 3. This CDR3 comprises 13 residues. The CDR3 DNA reads TGTGCCAGCAGTCCGGCGGGGGGCTACGAGCAGTACTTC. It yields the protein CASSPAGGYEQYF.

This clone was detected only once. The chain has TRBV7-2 and TRBJ2-3; D might be TRBD2 (6 bases). Germline values: CDR1 SGHTA, CDR2 FQGNSA. Trimming took 3 bases from V and 4 from J, leaving 11 bases between them. The CDR3 loop spans 14 amino acids. The CDR3 spells CASSLGGWADTQYF. The DNA for the CDR3 is TGTGCCAGCAGCTTGGGGGGATGGGCAGATACGCAGTATTTT.

The chain links TRBV27 to TRBJ1-6; 8 bases are a match to TRBD1. The CDR3 consists of 14 residues. Per germline, CDR1 MNHEY and CDR2 SMNVEV (reference sequence). After removal of 5 bases from V and 9 bases from J, the junction contained 6 bases not matched to a gene. The CDR3 DNA reads TGTGCCAGCAGTGCTCCCGGACAGGGTTCACCCCTCCACTTT. Residues: CASSAPGQGSPLHF.

This clone turned up a few times. This rearrangement joins TRBV19 to TRBJ2-1; the D gene is possibly TRBD1 (5 bases). The CDR3 totals 13 residues. The germline V gene has CDR1 LNHDA and CDR2 SQIVND (reference sequence). V shed 4 bases and J shed 6 bases, with 10 bases lying between them. CDR3 sequence (DNA): TGTGCCAGTAGTAACCCAGGGTTCAATGAGCAGTTCTTC. As protein: CASSNPGFNEQFF.

The rearrangement joins TRBV6-6 to TRBJ1-4; 9 bases map to TRBD1. V shed 8 bases, J shed 7 bases, and the junction held 11 bases outside the gene matches. The CDR3 length is 15 residues. The germline CDR1 and CDR2 sequences are MNHNY and SVGAGI (reference sequence). Written as DNA, the CDR3 is TGTGCCAGCCGTGCGGGACAGGGCCCGGGTGAAAAACTGTTTTTT. Translated, it gives CASRAGQGPGEKLFF.

The chain recombines TRBV19 with TRBJ2-2, with TRBD2 as a possible D gene (6 bases). Germline V gives CDR1 LNHDA, CDR2 SQIVND (reference sequence). There are 15 residues in the CDR3. Trimming pared 7 bases from V and 2 bases from J, leaving 14 bases between. The CDR3 DNA reads TGTGCCAGTAAATCGGGTAGCGGAAACACCGGGGAGCTGTTTTTT. Protein product: CASKSGSGNTGELFF.

The chain is built from TRBV18 and TRBJ2-3; tentatively, D is TRBD2 (5 bases). The CDR3 length is 12 residues. Germline CDR1 and CDR2: KGHSH and LQKENI. V was pared by 2 bases and J by 6 bases, with 6 bases between. CDR3 protein: CASSPKRDTQYF. The CDR3 DNA follows: TGTGCCAGCTCACCAAAGCGGGATACGCAGTATTTT.

V usage is TRBV6-6 and J usage is TRBJ1-5; 7 bases are shared with TRBD1. The V gene end was trimmed by 6 bases and the J gene end by 11 bases; junction bases not matched to a gene: 10. This CDR3 contains 13 residues. The germline V gene encodes CDR1 MNHNY and CDR2 SVGAGI (reference sequence). The chain's CDR3 is CASSKDRDLSQHF. For the CDR3, the DNA is TGTGCCAGCAGCAAAGACAGGGACTTATCCCAGCATTTT.

The rearrangement uses TRBV11-2 and TRBJ2-5; TRBD2 agrees at 7 bases. Germline CDR1 reads SGHAT; CDR2 reads FQNNGV. The CDR3 has 16 residues. V shed 4 bases and J 2 bases; nucleotides not matched to a gene: 10. CDR3 residues: CASSSGTGGSQETQYF. For the CDR3, the DNA is TGTGCCAGCAGCTCCGGGACGGGGGGTTCACAAGAGACCCAGTACTTC.

This chain uses TRBV10-3 with TRBJ2-7; TRBD2 aligns across 14 bases. The CDR3 contains 17 residues. With 6 bases clipped from V and 0 bases from J, the junction kept 7 bases outside the gene matches. Germline V gene data show CDR1 as ENHRY and CDR2 as SYGVKD. CDR3 DNA: TGTGCCATCAGGAGGACTAGCGGGGGGTTTAACTCCTACGAGCAGTACTTC. Translating gives CAIRRTSGGFNSYEQYF.

J is TRBJ1-6 and V is TRBV4-3; 8 positions match TRBD1. Germline assignment: CDR1 LGHNA and CDR2 YSLEER. The CDR3 sequence is 14 residues long. V gave up 4 bases and J gave up 10 bases; unmatched junction bases: 6. The CDR3 DNA follows: TGCGCCAGCAGCCTAAGACAGGGGTCGTCACCCCTCCACTTT. Its protein is CASSLRQGSSPLHF.